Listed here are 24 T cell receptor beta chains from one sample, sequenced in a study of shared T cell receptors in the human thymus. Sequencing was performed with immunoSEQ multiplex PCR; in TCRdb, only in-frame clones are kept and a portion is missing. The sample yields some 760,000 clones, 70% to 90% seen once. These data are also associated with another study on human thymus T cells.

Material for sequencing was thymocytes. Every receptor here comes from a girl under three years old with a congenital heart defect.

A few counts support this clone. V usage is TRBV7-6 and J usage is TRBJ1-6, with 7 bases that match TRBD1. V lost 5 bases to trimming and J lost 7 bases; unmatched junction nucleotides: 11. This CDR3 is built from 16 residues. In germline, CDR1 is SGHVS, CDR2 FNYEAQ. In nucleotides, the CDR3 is TGTGCCAGCAGCCAAAGGAGGGACAGAGGAAATTCACCCCTCCACTTT. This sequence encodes CASSQRRDRGNSPLHF.

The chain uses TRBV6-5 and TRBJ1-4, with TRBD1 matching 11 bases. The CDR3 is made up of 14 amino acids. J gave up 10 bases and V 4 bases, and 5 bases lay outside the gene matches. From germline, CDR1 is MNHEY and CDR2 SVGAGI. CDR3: CASSSTGQGGKLFF. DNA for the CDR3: TGTGCCAGCAGTTCGACGGGACAGGGGGGAAAACTGTTTTTT.

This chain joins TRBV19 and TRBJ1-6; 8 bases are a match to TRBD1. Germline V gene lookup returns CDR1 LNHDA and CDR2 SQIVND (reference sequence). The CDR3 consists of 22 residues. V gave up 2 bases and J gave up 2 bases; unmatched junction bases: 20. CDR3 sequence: CASSITRHPKTGAETYNSPLHF. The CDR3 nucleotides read TGTGCCAGTAGTATAACCCGCCACCCCAAGACAGGGGCTGAGACCTATAATTCACCCCTCCACTTT.

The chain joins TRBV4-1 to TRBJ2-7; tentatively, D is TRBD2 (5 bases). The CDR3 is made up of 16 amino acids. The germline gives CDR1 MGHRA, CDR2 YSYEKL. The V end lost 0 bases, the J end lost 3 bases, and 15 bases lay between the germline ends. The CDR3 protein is CASSQDLRGSVYEQYF. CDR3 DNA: TGCGCCAGCAGCCAAGATCTTCGGGGTTCGGTCTACGAGCAGTACTTC.

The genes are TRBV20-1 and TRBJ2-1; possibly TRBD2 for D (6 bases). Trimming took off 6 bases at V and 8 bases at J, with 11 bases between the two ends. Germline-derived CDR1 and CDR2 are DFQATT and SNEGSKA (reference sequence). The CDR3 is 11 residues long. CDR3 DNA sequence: TGCAGTGCCCATAGGAGGGATGAGCAGTTCTTC. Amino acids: CSAHRRDEQFF.

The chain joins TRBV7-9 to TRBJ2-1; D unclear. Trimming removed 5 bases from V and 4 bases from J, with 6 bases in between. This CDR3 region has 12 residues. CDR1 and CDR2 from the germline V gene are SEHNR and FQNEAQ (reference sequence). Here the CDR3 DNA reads TGTGCCAGCAGCAAAACATACAATGAGCAGTTCTTC. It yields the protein CASSKTYNEQFF. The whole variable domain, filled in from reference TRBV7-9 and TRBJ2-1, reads DTGVSQNPRHKITKRGQNVTFRCDPISEHNRLYWYRQTLGQGPEFLTYFQNEAQLEKSRLLSDRFSAERPKGSFSTLEIQRTEQGDSAMYLCASSKTYNEQFFGPGTRLTVL.

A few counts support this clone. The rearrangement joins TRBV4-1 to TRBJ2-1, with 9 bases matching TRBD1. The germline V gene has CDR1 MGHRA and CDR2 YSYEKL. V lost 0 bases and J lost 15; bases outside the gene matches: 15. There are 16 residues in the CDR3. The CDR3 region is CASSQDLIGTGLFRFF. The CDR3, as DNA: TGCGCCAGCAGCCAAGACCTGATCGGGACAGGGTTATTCCGGTTCTTC.

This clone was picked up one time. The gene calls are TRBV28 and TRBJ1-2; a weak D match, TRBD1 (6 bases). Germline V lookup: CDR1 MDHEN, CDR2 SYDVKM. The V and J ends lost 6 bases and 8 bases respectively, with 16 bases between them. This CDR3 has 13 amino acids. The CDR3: CASSLRGRNGYTF. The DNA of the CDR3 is TGTGCCAGCAGCCTCAGGGGTAGAAACGGCTACACCTTC.

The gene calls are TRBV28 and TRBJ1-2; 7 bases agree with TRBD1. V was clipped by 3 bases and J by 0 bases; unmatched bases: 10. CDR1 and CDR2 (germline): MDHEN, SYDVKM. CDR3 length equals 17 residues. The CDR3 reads CASSFLDRSKSNYGYTF. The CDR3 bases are TGTGCCAGCAGTTTTTTGGACAGGTCGAAATCTAACTATGGCTACACCTTC.

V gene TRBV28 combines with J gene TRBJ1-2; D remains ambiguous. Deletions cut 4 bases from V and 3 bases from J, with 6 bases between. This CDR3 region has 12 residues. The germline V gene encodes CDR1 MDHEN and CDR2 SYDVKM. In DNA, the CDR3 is TGTGCCAGCAGTTCCGACTACTATGGCTACACCTTC. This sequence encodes CASSSDYYGYTF.

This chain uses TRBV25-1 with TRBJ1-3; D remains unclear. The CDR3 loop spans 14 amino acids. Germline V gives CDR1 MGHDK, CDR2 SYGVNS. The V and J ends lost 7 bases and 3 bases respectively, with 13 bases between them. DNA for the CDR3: TGTGCCAGCACTCCACCCCGAGATGGAAACACCATATATTTT. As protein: CASTPPRDGNTIYF.

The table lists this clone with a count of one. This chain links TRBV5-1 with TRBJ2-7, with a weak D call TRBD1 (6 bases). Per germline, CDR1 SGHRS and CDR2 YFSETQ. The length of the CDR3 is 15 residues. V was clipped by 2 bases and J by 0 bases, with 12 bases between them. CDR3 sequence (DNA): TGCGCCAGCAGCTTCCCCCAGGACAGCTCCTACGAGCAGTACTTC. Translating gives CASSFPQDSSYEQYF.

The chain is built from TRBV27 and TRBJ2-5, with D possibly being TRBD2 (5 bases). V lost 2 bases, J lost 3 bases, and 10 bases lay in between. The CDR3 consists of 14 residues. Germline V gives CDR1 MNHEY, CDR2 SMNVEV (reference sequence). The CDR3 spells CASSLRAREETQYF. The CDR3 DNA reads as TGTGCCAGCAGTTTAAGAGCGCGGGAAGAGACCCAGTACTTC.

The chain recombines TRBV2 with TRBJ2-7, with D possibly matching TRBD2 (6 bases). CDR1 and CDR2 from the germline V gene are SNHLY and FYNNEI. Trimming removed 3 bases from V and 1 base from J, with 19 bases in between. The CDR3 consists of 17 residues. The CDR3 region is CASSDGRLGGRSYEQYF. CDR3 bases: TGTGCCAGCAGTGATGGGCGGCTGGGGGGAAGATCCTACGAGCAGTACTTC.

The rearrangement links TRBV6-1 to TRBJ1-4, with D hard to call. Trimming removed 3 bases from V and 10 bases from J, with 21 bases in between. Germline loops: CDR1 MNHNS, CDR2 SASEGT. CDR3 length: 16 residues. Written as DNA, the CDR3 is TGTGCCAGCAGTGATGCTACCGAGGATAGGAGGCGAAAACTGTTTTTT. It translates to CASSDATEDRRRKLFF.

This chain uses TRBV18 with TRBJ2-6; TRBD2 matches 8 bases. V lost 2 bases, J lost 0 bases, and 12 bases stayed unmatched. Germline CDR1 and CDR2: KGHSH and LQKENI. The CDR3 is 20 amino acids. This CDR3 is CASSPDPQGSGDSGANVLTF. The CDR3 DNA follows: TGTGCCAGCTCACCAGACCCCCAGGGTAGCGGGGACTCTGGGGCCAACGTCCTGACTTTC. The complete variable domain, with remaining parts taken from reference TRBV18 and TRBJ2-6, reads NAGVMQNPRHLVRRRGQEARLRCSPMKGHSHVYWYRQLPEEGLKFMVYLQKENIIDESGMPKERFSAEFPKEGPSILRIQQVVRGDSAAYFCASSPDPQGSGDSGANVLTFGAGSRLTVL.

In nucleotides, the CDR3 is TGTGCCAGCAGCTTAGTGGGTTCGGACAGGGGGCTTGTAGATTCACCCCTCCACTTT. It translates to CASSLVGSDRGLVDSPLHF. The V and J genes are TRBV7-8 and TRBJ1-6, with 11 nucleotides matching TRBD1. Looked up from germline, CDR1 is SGHVS and CDR2 is FQNEAQ. The CDR3 consists of 19 residues. Losses at the gene ends were 1 base for V and 8 bases for J; bases not matched to a gene: 13. Full variable domain (missing parts from reference TRBV7-8 and TRBJ1-6): GAGVSQSPRYKVAKRGQDVALRCDPISGHVSLFWYQQALGQGPEFLTYFQNEAQLDKSGLPSDRFFAERPEGSVSTLKIQRTQQEDSAVYLCASSLVGSDRGLVDSPLHFGNGTRLTVT.

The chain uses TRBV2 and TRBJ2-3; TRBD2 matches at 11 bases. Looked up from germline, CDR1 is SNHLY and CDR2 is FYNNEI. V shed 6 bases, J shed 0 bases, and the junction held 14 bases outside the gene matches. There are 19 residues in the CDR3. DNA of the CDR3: TGTGCCAGCAGGGAGACCGGGACTAGCGGAAATTCAAGCACAGATACGCAGTATTTT. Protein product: CASRETGTSGNSSTDTQYF.

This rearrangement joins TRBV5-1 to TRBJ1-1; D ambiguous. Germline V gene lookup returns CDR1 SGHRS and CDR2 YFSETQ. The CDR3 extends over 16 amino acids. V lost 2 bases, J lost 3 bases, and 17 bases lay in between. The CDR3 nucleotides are TGCGCCAGCAGCTTAAGAGCCCCCCTGGGAGACACTGAAGCTTTCTTT. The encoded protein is CASSLRAPLGDTEAFF.

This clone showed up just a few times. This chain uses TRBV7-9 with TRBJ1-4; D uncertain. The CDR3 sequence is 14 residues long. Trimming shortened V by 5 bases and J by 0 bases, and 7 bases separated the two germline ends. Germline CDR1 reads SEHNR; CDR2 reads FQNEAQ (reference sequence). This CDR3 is CASSRSTTNEKLFF. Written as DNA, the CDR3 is TGTGCCAGCAGCCGCAGTACAACTAATGAAAAACTGTTTTTT. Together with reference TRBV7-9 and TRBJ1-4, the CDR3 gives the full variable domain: DTGVSQNPRHKITKRGQNVTFRCDPISEHNRLYWYRQTLGQGPEFLTYFQNEAQLEKSRLLSDRFSAERPKGSFSTLEIQRTEQGDSAMYLCASSRSTTNEKLFFGSGTQLSVL.

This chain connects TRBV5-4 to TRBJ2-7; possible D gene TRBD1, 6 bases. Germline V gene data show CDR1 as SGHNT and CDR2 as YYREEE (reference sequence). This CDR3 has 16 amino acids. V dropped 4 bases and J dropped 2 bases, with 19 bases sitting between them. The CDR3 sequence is CASSPYRWQGPYEQYF. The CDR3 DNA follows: TGTGCCAGCAGCCCCTACCGGTGGCAGGGGCCCTACGAGCAGTACTTC.

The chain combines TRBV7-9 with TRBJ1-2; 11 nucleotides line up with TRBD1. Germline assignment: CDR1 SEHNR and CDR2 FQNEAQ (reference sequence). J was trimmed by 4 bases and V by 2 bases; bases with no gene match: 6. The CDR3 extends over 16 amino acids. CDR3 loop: CASSLKGQGVTYGYTF. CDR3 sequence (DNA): TGTGCCAGCAGCTTAAAGGGACAGGGGGTGACCTATGGCTACACCTTC.

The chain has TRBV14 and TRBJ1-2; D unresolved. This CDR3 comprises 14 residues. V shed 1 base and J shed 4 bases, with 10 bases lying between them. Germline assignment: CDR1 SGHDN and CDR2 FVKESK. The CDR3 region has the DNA TGTGCCAGCAGCCAAGTACCAGGTTCCTATGGCTACACCTTC. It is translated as CASSQVPGSYGYTF.

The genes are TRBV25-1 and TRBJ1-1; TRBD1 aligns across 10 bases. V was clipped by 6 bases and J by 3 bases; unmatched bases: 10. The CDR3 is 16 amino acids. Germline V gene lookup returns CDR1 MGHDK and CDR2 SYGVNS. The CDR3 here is CASRETGGKEDTEAFF. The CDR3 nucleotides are TGTGCCAGCAGGGAGACAGGGGGCAAGGAGGACACTGAAGCTTTCTTT.